One TCR beta chain is described in this entry. The clone's antigen remains unknown. Nothing much larger sits one base from this clone, and base qualities are not available. The time point label, read with the paper, signifies: baseline before first vaccination. Vaccinee samples came from UK trials COV001 and COV002, including a single-blind randomized controlled phase 2/3 trial of AZD1222 (ChAdOx1 nCoV-19) in healthy adults. For TCRbeta chain sequencing, PBMC samples were collected from trial participants at day 0 and at day 28 after the second dose. V is reduced by 6 bases and J by 0 bases, leaving a spacing of 3 bases between them. CDR3 length: 13 amino acids, cysteine to phenylalanine. Just the 39-base CDR3 DNA is kept, in frame starting at base 1. CDR1 and CDR2 (MDHEN, SYDVKM) derive from the germline V gene. The CDR3 regions of human TCRbeta chains were analyzed by immunosequencing. As for the original processing: TCRs in the repertoires were matched against a reference library of SARS-CoV-2-specific TCRs that had been generated with the MIRA antigen-specificity platform. Breadth meant the fraction of unique TCRs that were SARS-CoV-2-associated, whereas depth meant the fraction of total T cells that were SARS-CoV-2-associated. Using the MIRA data, each spike-specific TCR was assigned both to the spike region to which the TCR was reactive and to a CD4 or CD8 class. Log10-transformed breadth and depth values were compared by one-way ANOVA with Sidak's multiple comparisons tests. The source is immuneACCESS, and TCRdb retained only in-frame sequences with V and J called. Part of the clones is not carried over; for the studies checked, unresolved V genes explain less than half of this, and the remainder is unexplained. V and J calls and clone size are those listed in that table; D and trimming were worked out from the DNA. In all, the sample holds approximately 150,000 clones, and approximately 91% of those were seen once. 1.5% to 2% of the sample rests with the top ten.

This sample is part of a study of T cell responses to AZD1222 COVID-19 vaccine (dated by TCRdb to the early 2020s). For the study in its entirety: AZD1222 recipients whose second dose came at about 4 weeks and those whose second dose came at about 12 weeks were combined into one group, since spike-specific TCR depth and breadth did not differ between the two schedules. TCR sequencing was performed for about 250 trial participants, of whom approximately 200 were given two doses of AZD1222 and about 25 were given two doses of MenACWY control vaccine. Trial participants were enrolled by age into subgroups of 18-55, 56-69 and 70-plus years, and roughly 160, 29 and 62 TCR-sequenced participants, respectively, were included in these subgroups. What the study reported, not specific to this receptor: Only six or seven AZD1222 recipients were SARS-CoV-2 seropositive at baseline, limiting conclusions about previously exposed vaccinees. After two AZD1222 doses, spike-specific TCR breadth and depth were significantly higher than at day 0 and than in MenACWY recipients. Participants were mostly white British, with more females than males. The authors suggested clonal diversity may have been underestimated. Reportedly, close to half of the unique spike-specific TCRs recognized epitopes lying outside the regions that are mutated in the B.1.351 and B.1.1.7 variants. CD4 TCRs associated with the vaccine covered the entire spike protein, and the dominant responses were in regions 160-218 and 743-854. In the small 56-69-year group, the increase in depth fell short of significance, most likely because of low power. Because no day 14 peak-response samples were available, repertoires were characterized only after the peak T cell response.

Recombination connected TRBV28 to TRBJ2-6, with the D gene not confidently named. Sequencing was performed on peripheral blood, taken on day 0 of AZD1222 vaccination. The receptor's source is an adult in good health. The DNA reads TGTGCCAGCAGGGACTCTGGGGCCAACGTCCTGACTTTC. It translates to CASRDSGANVLTF.